The T cell receptor (beta chain) described here comes from a study of blood T cell repertoires in COVID-19 (dated by TCRdb to the early 2020s). About the study as a whole: Samples from collaborators originated in the United States, Italy and Spain and spanned both the acute and convalescent phases of COVID-19. The repertoires were released in a freely available public database intended as a resource for research on the immune response to SARS-CoV-2. Nearly every sample came with metadata listing a de-identified subject ID, COVID-19 status, age in years and sex. The prospective study material was composed of cDNA or gDNA derived from T cells, B-cell-depleted T cells, or PBMCs. HLA class I and class II types, where available, came from metadata supplied by the sample provider rather than from assay-based typing. Samples came from the ongoing ImmuneRACE study (first 160 participants) plus 1,254 subjects from 6 global collaborators. The dataset comprised deeply sampled blood TCRbeta repertoires from subjects exposed to, actively infected with, or recovered from COVID-19. The paper as a whole reports these results and caveats: The quantity of clinical and demographic metadata differed by source and by participant and was supplied without curation.

Notes on this clone: Its antigen remains unidentified. Per-nucleotide qualities are absent, and no much larger clonotype sits a single base away.

Whole blood was collected in K2EDTA tubes by collaborating institutions according to the institutions' own protocols. Collaborator samples were shipped for TCRbeta analysis as frozen whole blood, isolated PBMCs, or DNA extracted from either sample type. Looking up the germline V gene (reference sequence) yields CDR1 LGHDT and CDR2 YNNKEL. Germline trimming: 3 bases from V, 8 bases from J; junction bases outside gene matches: 2. The CDR3 goes from the cysteine to the phenylalanine over 12 residues. Only the CDR3 DNA stays, 36 bases, in frame from base 1. The immunoSEQ Assay, a bias-controlled multiplex PCR, was used to amplify TCRbeta CDR3 regions from genomic DNA. Per the authors' processing: Within the assay, amplification of reference gene primers was used to estimate how many nucleated cells each sample contained. To quantify the absolute abundance of each unique TCRbeta CDR3 rearrangement, sequence reads were collapsed and filtered. For each sample, productive Simpson clonality was calculated by taking the square root of Simpson's diversity index across productive rearrangements. The table was pulled from immuneACCESS by TCRdb, which kept in-frame rearrangements only. Such tables lose some clones; where checked, under half of the loss comes from unresolved V genes, and the rest has no known cause. Clone size and the V and J calls come from that table; the DNA yielded D and trimming. The table for this sample lists approximately 74,000 clones; 75% to 90% of them were counted only once. Of the sample, roughly 2.5% is held by the ten largest clones.

This clonotype originated in an elderly man with active or convalescent COVID-19. The sample taken for sequencing was peripheral blood. The chain is made from TRBV3-1 (or the pseudogene TRBV3-2) and TRBJ2-3; 7 central nucleotides agree with TRBD2. The CDR3 amino acid sequence is: CASSQGGVTQYF. Here is the DNA: TGTGCCAGCAGCCAGGGGGGGGTTACGCAGTATTTT.